The clone carrying this T cell receptor (beta chain) has a count of ten or more. Its antigen is not identified. The sample originates from a study of T-cell memory formation after mild COVID-19. Study details: TCR clusters showed largely donor specificity.

Notes on the study in general: Unconfirmed was the SARS-CoV-2 specificity of second-wave clones that peaked on day 37. Clones that contracted from day 15 to 85 were balanced CD4/CD8, while later expanders leaned CD4+.

TCRdb ran MiXCR on the 5' RACE reads and lists one entry per CDR3 protein. The sample records some 300,000 distinct CDR3 sequences, roughly a fifth being singletons. V lost 5 bases to trimming and J lost 9 bases, with 22 bases between them. CDR3 length: 16 residues. The material sequenced was PBMCs or a T cell subset sorted from them (not recorded which). The chain recombines TRBV12-3 or TRBV12-4 with TRBJ2-2; tentatively, D is TRBD1 or TRBD2 (5 bases each). The TCR comes from a man in his late teens or twenties who had mild COVID-19 (a few samples of this study predate the infection). Cell type and time point are not known. CDR3 DNA: TGTGCCAGCAGTCCAAGAGTCGTGGGGGATCAAAGGGAGCTGTTTTTT. This sequence encodes CASSPRVVGDQRELFF.